The clone carrying this T cell receptor (beta chain) was detected many times. This entry is derived from a study of spatial heterogeneity in lung cancer. Time point here: sample taken at primary tumor resection. About 73 TRACERx patients with early, untreated non-small cell lung cancer donated samples. CDR1 is MNHEY, CDR2 SVGEGT, per germline. CDR3 size: 12 residues. Trimming stripped 2 bases from V and 7 bases from J, with 5 bases between. One entry per CDR3 protein, called by TCRdb with MiXCR from the 5' RACE reads. The sample consists of fewer than 65,000 distinct CDR3 sequences, 6.3% of them appearing once.

This clonotype was obtained from a female donor with early-stage non-small cell lung cancer. The rearrangement joins TRBV6-2 or TRBV6-3 to TRBJ1-4; D call uncertain. Material: PBMCs, obtained at surgery. CDR3 in DNA: TGTGCCAGCAGTTACCCCCCTGAAAAACTGTTTTTT. This translates into CASSYPPEKLFF.